Below, 29 T cell receptor beta chains from the same sample are listed, as sequenced in a study of identical twins. TCRdb processed the 5' RACE reads anew with MiXCR; each CDR3 protein has one entry. The table has 1.5 million or so distinct CDR3 sequences, about 32% seen once. Sequencing input: cord blood. These receptors came from a newborn girl in good health.

The chain combines TRBV25-1 with TRBJ2-7, with a tentative D call TRBD2 (7 bases). The DNA matches TRBJ2-5 better at its end, which makes the J call doubtful. The CDR3 consists of 16 residues. Germline V lookup: CDR1 MGHDK, CDR2 SYGVNS. CDR3 bases: TGTGCCAGCAGTGAATTTGAGGGGGGGCGTGGAGAGACCCAGTACTTC. Translating it yields CASSEFEGGRGETQYF.

The chain employs TRBV7-8 and TRBJ2-1, with TRBD2 matching 11 bases. V was pared by 5 bases and J by 0 bases, with 9 bases of the junction left unmatched. CDR1 is SGHVS and CDR2 is FQNEAQ in the germline V gene. The CDR3 length is 18 residues. CDR3 DNA: TGTGCCAGCAGCCACGGAAGAGGGACTAGCGGCTCCTACAATGAGCAGTTCTTC. Encoded protein: CASSHGRGTSGSYNEQFF.

V usage is TRBV28 and J usage is TRBJ1-5; 9 bases match TRBD1. Germline values: CDR1 MDHEN, CDR2 SYDVKM. The CDR3 totals 15 residues. V lost 6 bases to trimming and J lost 5 bases; unmatched junction nucleotides: 8. The CDR3 DNA follows: TGTGCCAGCAGCCCCTACCGGACAGGGGATCAGCCCCAGCATTTT. This codes for CASSPYRTGDQPQHF. The full variable domain, completed using reference TRBV28 and TRBJ1-5, is DVKVTQSSRYLVKRTGEKVFLECVQDMDHENMFWYRQDPGLGLRLIYFSYDVKMKEKGDIPEGYSVSREKKERFSLILESASTNQTSMYLCASSPYRTGDQPQHFGDGTRLSIL.

The V call is TRBV11-2, the J call TRBJ1-4; a weak D match, TRBD1 (5 bases). CDR1 is SGHAT, CDR2 FQNNGV, per germline. Trimming took 5 bases from V and 6 from J, leaving 13 bases between them. CDR3 length equals 14 residues. CDR3 residues: CASSAGQTYEKLFF. The DNA for the CDR3 is TGTGCCAGCAGCGCGGGGCAGACTTATGAAAAACTGTTTTTT.

J is TRBJ1-5 and V is TRBV2; D is undetermined. From germline, CDR1 is SNHLY and CDR2 FYNNEI. CDR3 length: 15 residues. Trimming removed 1 base from V and 3 bases from J, with 10 bases in between. In DNA, the CDR3 is TGTGCCAGCAGTGAAGGTGAGGGCGTCAATCAGCCCCAGCATTTT. It yields the protein CASSEGEGVNQPQHF.

This clonotype was picked up a small number of times. The chain carries TRBV20-1 and TRBJ2-1; 8 bases fit TRBD1. The CDR3 length is 14 residues. Per germline, CDR1 DFQATT and CDR2 SNEGSKA (reference sequence). With V trimmed by 4 bases and J by 0 bases, 2 bases remained unmatched. The CDR3 sequence: CSATTGGSYNEQFF. CDR3 bases: TGCAGTGCTACTACAGGGGGCTCCTACAATGAGCAGTTCTTC.

This clonotype has just a few counts. This sequence joins TRBV28 and TRBJ1-1; 8 nucleotides align to TRBD1. This CDR3 is 14 amino acids long. The V segment lost 4 bases and the J segment 5 bases; nucleotides outside the gene matches: 6. Germline V gives CDR1 MDHEN, CDR2 SYDVKM. The CDR3 sequence: CASSSQGAHTEAFF. The CDR3 DNA reads TGTGCCAGCAGTTCCCAGGGGGCGCATACTGAAGCTTTCTTT.

This clonotype has at least ten counts. V and J are TRBV4-2 and TRBJ2-4; TRBD2 matches 7 bases. Germline trimming cut 1 base from V and 6 bases from J; bases unmatched to any gene: 9. Germline V lookup: CDR1 LGHNA, CDR2 YNFKEQ. The CDR3 consists of 16 residues. CDR3: CASSQVSWTSRNIQYF. CDR3 nucleotide sequence: TGTGCCAGCAGCCAAGTTTCCTGGACTAGTAGAAACATTCAGTACTTC.

The V gene is TRBV6-5, the J gene TRBJ2-4; 12 nucleotides agree with TRBD2. Matching the DNA end better, TRBJ2-5 makes the J call doubtful. The CDR3 has 16 amino acids. CDR1 and CDR2 (germline): MNHEY, SVGAGI. DNA of the CDR3: TGTGCCAGCAGTTTGACTAGCGGGAGAGGGCGAGAGACCCAGTACTTC. Translation gives CASSLTSGRGRETQYF.

The V and J genes are TRBV9 and TRBJ2-5; D uncertain. The CDR3 covers 13 residues. CDR1 is SGDLS, CDR2 YYNGEE, per germline. V dropped 2 bases and J dropped 11 bases, with 16 bases sitting between them. CDR3 in DNA: TGTGCCAGCAGCGTTGGCAGCCACAATGAGCAGTACTTC. Amino acids: CASSVGSHNEQYF.

This CDR3 is CASNLAGDTDTQYF. CDR3 sequence (DNA): TGTGCCAGCAACCTAGCGGGGGACACAGATACGCAGTATTTT. V gene TRBV2 combines with J gene TRBJ2-3; the match to TRBD2 covers 10 bases. The CDR3 totals 14 residues. V shed 7 bases and J 2 bases; nucleotides not matched to a gene: 3. From germline, CDR1 is SNHLY and CDR2 FYNNEI.

This chain joins TRBV20-1 and TRBJ1-2, with TRBD1 as a possible D gene (6 bases). The CDR3 is 15 amino acids. Germline CDR1 DFQATT, CDR2 SNEGSKA (reference sequence). The V end was cut by 0 bases, the J end by 0 bases, with 11 bases between. The CDR3 nucleotides read TGCAGTGCTAGAGATCGGACAGTTCCTAACTATGGCTACACCTTC. Protein: CSARDRTVPNYGYTF.

This clonotype was detected a few times. The chain uses TRBV18 and TRBJ2-1, with 7 bases lining up with TRBD1. CDR1 and CDR2 (germline): KGHSH, LQKENI. The CDR3 runs 16 residues. J gave up 2 bases and V 0 bases, and 4 bases lay outside the gene matches. The CDR3 DNA follows: TGTGCCAGCTCACCACCAACGACAGGGACCTACAATGAGCAGTTCTTC. The encoded protein is CASSPPTTGTYNEQFF.

The chain is built from TRBV6-5 and TRBJ1-4; a possible D gene is TRBD1 (5 bases). V lost 6 bases, J lost 8 bases, and 22 bases lay in between. This CDR3 contains 16 residues. Germline loops: CDR1 MNHEY, CDR2 SVGAGI. This chain's CDR3 is CASSPKPDPWGEKLFF. CDR3 nucleotide sequence: TGTGCCAGCAGCCCCAAACCCGACCCCTGGGGGGAAAAACTGTTTTTT.

The chain employs TRBV6-1 and TRBJ1-5, with 7 bases that match TRBD1. The CDR3 is made up of 15 amino acids. Germline values: CDR1 MNHNS, CDR2 SASEGT. Losses at the gene ends were 2 bases for V and 9 bases for J; bases not matched to a gene: 10. The chain's CDR3 is CASSERRQGNGPQHF. The CDR3 region has the DNA TGTGCCAGCAGTGAAAGGCGACAGGGCAATGGGCCCCAGCATTTT.

The rearrangement links TRBV25-1 to TRBJ2-7; 9 positions agree with TRBD1. The V gene's germline CDR1 is MGHDK and CDR2 SYGVNS. V shed 7 bases, J shed 7 bases, and the junction held 17 bases outside the gene matches. This CDR3 has 16 amino acids. CDR3 nucleotide sequence: TGTGCCAGCACCCAGGGCGGGACAGGGAGTTACAATGAGCAGTACTTC. It codes for CASTQGGTGSYNEQYF.

V is TRBV6-6 and J is TRBJ1-2; D uncertain. Germline CDR1 MNHNY, CDR2 SVGAGI (reference sequence). Trimming cost V 0 bases and J 13 bases, with 15 bases left between them. This CDR3 is built from 13 residues. CDR3 nucleotides: TGTGCCAGCAGTTACTCGAAGTATGGTAATTGCACCTTC. Translation: CASSYSKYGNCTF.

The chain links TRBV20-1 to TRBJ2-7; either TRBD1 or TRBD2 may supply D (5 bases each). V gave up 6 bases and J gave up 5 bases, with 14 bases separating them. Germline loops: CDR1 DFQATT, CDR2 SNEGSKA (reference sequence). The CDR3 has 12 residues. CDR3 DNA sequence: TGCAGTGCCACAAACCTGGGGGACGAGCAGTACTTC. Encoded protein: CSATNLGDEQYF.

The rearrangement links TRBV13 to TRBJ2-1; 7 nucleotides match TRBD2. This CDR3 contains 16 residues. The V gene's germline CDR1 is PRHDT and CDR2 FYEKMQ (reference sequence). The junction had 10 bases not matched to a gene; V was cut back by 5 bases and J by 3 bases. This CDR3 reads CASSGTTSRHYNEQFF. CDR3 nucleotide sequence: TGTGCCAGCAGCGGAACGACTAGCAGACACTACAATGAGCAGTTCTTC.

This clonotype was detected only a few times. The J gene is TRBJ2-3, the V gene TRBV3-1; TRBD1 might be the D (6 bases). Trimming removed 2 bases from V and 0 bases from J, with 12 bases in between. There are 16 residues in the CDR3. Germline-derived CDR1 and CDR2 are LGHDT and YNNKEL (reference sequence). The CDR3 protein is CASSQIGRGSTDTQYF. The CDR3 region has the DNA TGTGCCAGCAGCCAAATCGGTAGGGGGAGCACAGATACGCAGTATTTT.

This clonotype was seen a handful of times. J is TRBJ2-4 and V is TRBV6-5, with TRBD1 matching over 7 bases. The CDR3 consists of 13 residues. Germline-derived CDR1 and CDR2 are MNHEY and SVGAGI. V lost 2 bases and J lost 8; bases outside the gene matches: 3. The CDR3 DNA reads TGTGCCAGCAGTTACCGACAGGGAGACATTCAGTACTTC. Encoded protein: CASSYRQGDIQYF.

The rearrangement uses TRBV6-6 and TRBJ1-2; no clear D gene. The CDR3 loop spans 11 amino acids. The germline gives CDR1 MNHNY, CDR2 SVGAGI (reference sequence). V was shortened by 7 bases and J by 7 bases, with 10 bases between the two germline ends. CDR3 sequence reads: CASTTWPGYTF. CDR3 DNA sequence: TGTGCCAGCACCACATGGCCTGGCTACACCTTC.

The CDR3 DNA follows: TGCAGTGCCTCCACTACTAGCGGGAGGGCCTACAATGAGCAGTTCTTC. Translating gives CSASTTSGRAYNEQFF. The chain has TRBV20-1 and TRBJ2-1, with TRBD2 matching 13 bases. The junction had 7 bases not matched to a gene; V was cut back by 6 bases and J by 2 bases. This CDR3 region has 16 residues. CDR1 DFQATT and CDR2 SNEGSKA come from the germline V gene (reference sequence).

This rearrangement joins TRBV6-1 to TRBJ2-3; 9 bases match TRBD1. Germline assignment: CDR1 MNHNS and CDR2 SASEGT. The CDR3 is 15 residues long. J gave up 1 base and V 6 bases, and 5 bases lay outside the gene matches. This CDR3 is CASRVRTGGTDTQYF. DNA for the CDR3: TGTGCCAGCAGGGTCAGGACAGGGGGCACAGATACGCAGTATTTT.

This clonotype has a handful of counts. The chain employs TRBV20-1 and TRBJ2-3, with 11 bases lining up with TRBD2. This CDR3 is built from 16 residues. The trim removed 3 bases at V and 4 bases at J, leaving 9 bases unmatched. The V gene's germline CDR1 is DFQATT and CDR2 SNEGSKA (reference sequence). The DNA of the CDR3 is TGCAGTGCTAGCCCGATAGCGGGAGGGCCACCAGATACGCAGTATTTT. It yields the protein CSASPIAGGPPDTQYF.

This clonotype was found a few times. The chain carries TRBV21-1 and TRBJ2-3; the table's D call of TRBD1 was not tested on the DNA. TRBV21-1 is deemed a pseudogene. The CDR3 has 17 residues. This CDR3 reads CASSSNRGLGGTDTQYF. The CDR3 nucleotides are TGTGCCAGCAGCAGCAACAGGGGCCTAGGGGGCACAGATACGCAGTATTTT.

This clonotype was recorded a few times. V gene TRBV7-2 combines with J gene TRBJ1-1; TRBD1 might be the D (5 bases). CDR1 is SGHTA and CDR2 is FQGNSA in the germline V gene. With 1 base removed from V and 5 bases from J, the gap between germline ends came to 14 bases. This CDR3 has 15 amino acids. The CDR3: CASSLGGVGRTEAFF. In DNA, the CDR3 is TGTGCCAGCAGCTTAGGAGGGGTAGGGAGGACTGAAGCTTTCTTT.

The rearrangement links TRBV19 to TRBJ2-1; D not resolved. V was clipped by 1 base and J by 7 bases, with 5 bases between them. There are 12 residues in the CDR3. The germline V gene encodes CDR1 LNHDA and CDR2 SQIVND (reference sequence). The CDR3 region has the DNA TGTGCCAGTAGTATAGCCGGGAATGAGCAGTTCTTC. It is translated as CASSIAGNEQFF.

The chain has TRBV28 and TRBJ2-5, with D uncertain. V gave up 5 bases and J gave up 7 bases, with 11 bases separating them. The CDR3 spans 12 residues. Germline-derived CDR1 and CDR2 are MDHEN and SYDVKM. This chain's CDR3 is CASSLPPSTQYF. The CDR3 DNA reads as TGTGCCAGCAGTCTGCCCCCTTCGACCCAGTACTTC. Drawing the rest from reference TRBV28 and TRBJ2-5, the complete variable domain is DVKVTQSSRYLVKRTGEKVFLECVQDMDHENMFWYRQDPGLGLRLIYFSYDVKMKEKGDIPEGYSVSREKKERFSLILESASTNQTSMYLCASSLPPSTQYFGPGTRLLVL.